This TCR beta chain is drawn from a study of vaccination and CD4 T cells after COVID-19. Regarding treatment: 10-day PBMC culture with coronavirus spike peptide pools or control peptides (ViraFEST assay). The unexposed donor provided CD4+ T cells, which were taken before the COVID-19 pandemic (2011-2018). There are a few counts of this clonotype. The target antigen is unknown. The study sequenced cultured CD4+ T cell DNA using the Oncomine TCR Beta short-read assay. TCRdb passed the PCR reads through MiXCR, listing each CDR3 protein once. This sample yields roughly 7,400 distinct CDR3 sequences, of which about 47% are seen a single time; roughly 14% belongs to the top ten. The germline CDR1 and CDR2 sequences are SGHVS and FQNEAQ. CDR3 length: 12 residues. V was trimmed by 3 bases and J by 5 bases, leaving 7 bases between them.

This TCR was recovered from a human donor in good health. Source material: CD4+ T cells from blood, cultured in vitro. The V and J genes are TRBV7-8 and TRBJ2-5, with no clear D. CDR3 bases: TGTGCCAGCAGCTTGTCCGGGGAGACCCAGTACTTC. Translating gives CASSLSGETQYF.